This is a list of T cell receptor beta chains from one sample in a study of PD-L1 blockade in urothelial cancer. Measured with immunoSEQ multiplex PCR; TCRdb has only the in-frame clones, and not every one. This table holds about 71,000 clones, 70% to 90% found once. This specimen was PBMCs, taken around atezolizumab (anti-PD-L1) treatment. The receptors were gathered from a man aged 55 to 70 with urothelial cancer. Each CDR3 is given with its conserved first and last residue. Fields, in order: J gene, clone size, D gene, V gene, CDR3 DNA, CDR3 protein. D genes are given only for firm matches. Not all rows give a size; the values are once, few, many and, for expanded clones, a class.

>TRBJ2-5|.|.|TRBV2
TGTGCCAGCAGTGGCTTAATATCCGGAGAGACCCAGTACTTC
CASSGLISGETQYF
>TRBJ1-5|.|.|TRBV6-5
TGTGCCAGCGCAAGGGGAACTGATAGCAATCAGCCCCAGCATTTT
CASARGTDSNQPQHF
>TRBJ1-1|.|.|TRBV13
TGTGCCAGCAGCTTAGAGAGGACAGCCCTGCCTCAGAACACTGAAGCTTTCTTT
CASSLERTALPQNTEAFF
>TRBJ2-7|once|.|TRBV15
TGTGCCACCAGCAGAGAGCAGGGAACCTACGAGCAGTACTTC
CATSREQGTYEQYF
>TRBJ2-7|.|TRBD1|TRBV27
TGTGCCAGCAGCCGGGACAGGGGGCAACTAGCGGGAACCTACGAGCAGTACTTC
CASSRDRGQLAGTYEQYF
>TRBJ1-2|.|.|TRBV19
TGTGCCAGTAGCAGGGGAACCTACTATGGCTACACCTTC
CASSRGTYYGYTF
>TRBJ2-1|.|.|TRBV5-6
TGTGCCAGCAGCTTGGTTTCCAGGTCGAGCTCCTACAATGAGCAGTTCTTC
CASSLVSRSSSYNEQFF
>TRBJ1-5|.|.|TRBV27
TGTGCCAGCAGTTCCCGACTGATTGAGGGCAATCAGCCCCAGCATTTT
CASSSRLIEGNQPQHF
>TRBJ1-2|.|.|TRBV19
TGTGCCAGTAGTAAGCGGGGCTCTAACTATGGCTACACCTTC
CASSKRGSNYGYTF
>TRBJ2-1|.|TRBD2|TRBV5-1
TGCGCCAGCAGCTTGGCCGGGACTAGCGGGGGAGATAGGTCGTTCTTC
CASSLAGTSGGDRSFF
>TRBJ1-4|.|.|TRBV19
TGTGCCAGTAGCTTCAGTGCAACTAATGAAAAACTGTTTTTT
CASSFSATNEKLFF
>TRBJ2-1|.|TRBD1|TRBV29-1
TGCAGCGTACCCGGACAGGGGGCCAAAAGCTCCTACAATGAGCAGTTCTTC
CSVPGQGAKSSYNEQFF
>TRBJ2-1|once|.|TRBV11-3
TGTGCCAGCAGCTCAGCGGGCCTCTCCTACAATGAGCAGTTCTTC
CASSSAGLSYNEQFF
>TRBJ2-2|.|TRBD2|TRBV6-6
TGTGCCAGCAGCACGACTAGCGGGAGTTTCGGGGAGCTGTTTTTT
CASSTTSGSFGELFF
>TRBJ1-5|.|.|TRBV5-4
TGTGCGGCGGGTAAGGATAATCAGCCCCAGCATTTT
CAAGKDNQPQHF
>TRBJ2-5|.|TRBD2|TRBV2
TGTGCCAGCCTAGCTCTAGGGACTAGCGGGAGGAGCTATCAAGAGACCCAGTACTTC
CASLALGTSGRSYQETQYF
>TRBJ2-3|.|TRBD2|TRBV29-1
TGCAGCGGGGTTAGCGGGGGTTACACAGATACGCAGTATTTT
CSGVSGGYTDTQYF
>TRBJ2-1|.|TRBD1|TRBV28
TGTGCCAGCAGTTTCCGGGACAGGGGATACAATGAGCAGTTCTTC
CASSFRDRGYNEQFF
>TRBJ1-1|.|.|TRBV6-4
TGTGCCAGCAGACAGGGTTTGAACACTGAAGCTTTCTTT
CASRQGLNTEAFF
>TRBJ2-1|.|TRBD2|TRBV10-3
TGTGCCACCGCCGGGACTAGAGTAGATAATGAGCAGTTCTTC
CATAGTRVDNEQFF
>TRBJ1-2|.|.|TRBV5-6
TGTGCCAGCAGCCGCCGGGACACCTTCTATGGCTACACCTTC
CASSRRDTFYGYTF
>TRBJ1-2|few|.|TRBV5-8
TGTGCCAGCAGCCTATCAGGGTGGAACTATGGCTACACCTTC
CASSLSGWNYGYTF
>TRBJ1-5|.|.|TRBV6-5
TGTGCCAGCAGTTCTCGCAGGGCCGACAATCAGCCCCAGCATTTT
CASSSRRADNQPQHF
>TRBJ2-2|few|TRBD2|TRBV18
TGTGCCAGCTCACCACTCCCCCCCGCGGGAGGGAACACCGGGGAGCTGTTTTTT
CASSPLPPAGGNTGELFF
>TRBJ2-1|.|TRBD1|TRBV6-6
TGTGCCAGCAGTTCCCGACAGGGGAGCTACAATGAGCAGTTCTTC
CASSSRQGSYNEQFF
>TRBJ1-1|once|.|TRBV14
TGTGCCAGCAGCCAAGTCGGCCAGGGGAGGGGTGAAGCTTTCTTT
CASSQVGQGRGEAFF
>TRBJ2-7|.|TRBD1|TRBV11-2
TGTGCCAGCAGCTTAAACGCGGACAGGGTCTTCTACGAGCAGTACTTC
CASSLNADRVFYEQYF
>TRBJ1-5|once|.|TRBV5-6
TGTGCCAGCGAACTGAGGGCGTATAGCAATCAGCCCCAGCATTTT
CASELRAYSNQPQHF
>TRBJ1-2|.|.|TRBV5-6
TGTGCCAGCAGCTTGGAGACTACCCTTAACTATGGCTACACCTTC
CASSLETTLNYGYTF
>TRBJ2-3|.|TRBD2|TRBV4-1
TGCGCCAGCAGCCAAGATAAGGCGCGGGGGGGACTCACAGATACGCAGTATTTT
CASSQDKARGGLTDTQYF
>TRBJ1-2|.|.|TRBV28
TGTGCCGCGGCGGGGGGAACCTATGGCTACACCTTC
CAAAGGTYGYTF
>TRBJ1-2|few|.|TRBV6-5
TGTGCCAGCAGTTACTCGACCAGGGGTTTCAGTGGCTACACCTTC
CASSYSTRGFSGYTF
>TRBJ2-2|.|.|TRBV7-2
TGTGCCAGCAGTCGAACTCGTCTAGCGCTCACCGGGGAGCTGTTTTTT
CASSRTRLALTGELFF
>TRBJ1-3|.|.|TRBV9
TGTGCCAGCAGCGTAGGTTCGACAGGAGGAAACACCATATATTTT
CASSVGSTGGNTIYF
>TRBJ1-4|.|TRBD1|TRBV4-2
TGTGCCAGCAGCCTCCCCCTGGGACAGGGAAATGAAAAACTGTTTTTT
CASSLPLGQGNEKLFF
>TRBJ2-3|once|.|TRBV5-1
TGCGCCAGCAGCTTGGCCCGCGCTAATCCGGATACGCAGTATTTT
CASSLARANPDTQYF
>TRBJ1-2|once|TRBD1|TRBV19
TGTGCCAGTAGGCTCTCCAGGGACAGTTCCAACTATGGCTACACCTTC
CASRLSRDSSNYGYTF
>TRBJ2-1|.|TRBD2|TRBV4-1
TGCGCCAGCGGTTCCTTAACGGTGAGCGGGGGGGCAAGGAATGAGCAGTTCTTC
CASGSLTVSGGARNEQFF
>TRBJ1-5|.|.|TRBV2
TGTGCCAGCGCGGACAGACCGTATAGCAATCAGCCCCAGCATTTT
CASADRPYSNQPQHF
>TRBJ2-7|.|TRBD1|TRBV5-1
TGCGCCAGCAGCGGCCAATTCGGGACAGGTTACGAGCAGTACTTC
CASSGQFGTGYEQYF
>TRBJ2-7|.|TRBD2|TRBV6-1
TGTGCCAGCAGTGAAGGGGGTGGGGGGGGCTCCTACGAGCAGTACTTC
CASSEGGGGGSYEQYF
>TRBJ1-2|.|.|TRBV5-5
TGTGCCAGCAGGTCGTCGCCGGGAGGGAACTATGGCTACACCTTC
CASRSSPGGNYGYTF
>TRBJ2-1|.|.|TRBV28
TGTGCCAGCAGTGGGACACGTTTTCTCAATGAGCAGTTCTTC
CASSGTRFLNEQFF
>TRBJ1-2|.|.|TRBV7-9
TGTGCCAGCAGCAGAGAACCGAACTATGGCTACACCTTC
CASSREPNYGYTF
>TRBJ1-5|.|.|TRBV12-5
TGTGCTAGTGGTTCAAGCAATTGGGCAGGGGACTATAGCAATCAGCCCCAGCATTTT
CASGSSNWAGDYSNQPQHF
>TRBJ1-5|.|.|TRBV6-1
TGTGCCAGCAGTGTGCGTCGCCATTCGCAGCCCCAGCATTTT
CASSVRRHSQPQHF
>TRBJ2-4|.|.|TRBV7-9
TGTGCCAGCAGCCTAATACAGGGAAACATTCAGTACTTC
CASSLIQGNIQYF
>TRBJ2-5|.|TRBD2|TRBV5-1
TGCGCCAGCAGCTTGGGGACTAGCGGGGGGGAAGAGACCCAGTACTTC
CASSLGTSGGEETQYF
>TRBJ1-2|.|.|TRBV28
TGTGCCAGCAGTTTATGGGCTCACTACACCTTC
CASSLWAHYTF
>TRBJ1-5|once|TRBD1|TRBV18
TGTGCCAGCTCACCAGGGACAGGGAATCAGCCCCAGCATTTT
CASSPGTGNQPQHF
>TRBJ1-5|few|TRBD1|TRBV6-4
TGTGCCAGCCCCCAAGCAGGGACAGGGGAATGTGGCAATCAGCCCCAGCATTTT
CASPQAGTGECGNQPQHF
>TRBJ2-1|.|.|TRBV19
TGTGCCAGTAACAGCGGAGTAAATGACAATGAGCAGTTCTTC
CASNSGVNDNEQFF
>TRBJ1-4|once|.|TRBV30
TGTGCCTGGAGCTCATCGGAGTCTGGTGAAAAACTGTTTTTT
CAWSSSESGEKLFF
>TRBJ2-7|many|TRBD1|TRBV11-2
TGTGCCACTACCCTCCGGGACAGTCTCGTGCAGTACTTC
CATTLRDSLVQYF
>TRBJ1-1|.|TRBD1|TRBV29-1
TGCAGCGGGGACAGGCCAGGATACCCTGAAGCTTTCTTT
CSGDRPGYPEAFF